The rows below give T cell receptor beta chains drawn from one sample of a study of CD8 T cells in Susac syndrome. Using its own MiXCR run on the immunoSEQ multiplex PCR reads, TCRdb lists one record per CDR3 protein. The data contain more than 150,000 distinct CDR3 sequences, approximately 90% of them singletons. The sequenced sample consisted of CD4+ T cells from PBMCs. Source of these receptors: a human donor in good health. Each CDR3 is given with its conserved first and last residue. Fields, in order: J gene, D gene, clone size, V gene, CDR3 protein, CDR3 DNA. A D gene is named only where the DNA matches it firmly. Clone size, where shown, is once, few, many, or a class for clones that have expanded.

TRBJ1-1 - - TRBV5-6 CASSLGRKNTEAFF TGTGCCAGCAGCTTGGGACGGAAGAACACTGAAGCTTTCTTT
TRBJ2-5 TRBD1 few TRBV2 CASSYRGTETQYF TGTGCCAGCAGCTACAGGGGGACGGAGACCCAGTACTTC
TRBJ2-2 - - TRBV20-1 CSARDRRNTGELFF TGCAGTGCTAGAGATCGGAGAAACACCGGGGAGCTGTTTTTT
TRBJ2-3 - - TRBV6-2/TRBV6-3 CASSRRDTQYF TGTGCCAGCAGTCGGAGGGATACGCAGTATTTT
TRBJ2-7 - - TRBV2 CASSEWPGSYEQYF TGTGCCAGCAGTGAATGGCCAGGTTCATACGAGCAGTACTTC
TRBJ2-1 TRBD1 - TRBV12-3/TRBV12-4 CASTYGQVYEQFF TGTGCCAGCACTTACGGACAGGTCTATGAGCAGTTCTTC
TRBJ2-5 - - TRBV5-1 CASSLAAGETQYF TGCGCCAGCAGCTTGGCCGCGGGAGAGACCCAGTACTTC
TRBJ2-7 TRBD1 - TRBV29-1 CSVTPGQGHYEQYF TGCAGCGTCACCCCGGGACAGGGGCACTACGAGCAGTACTTC
TRBJ2-6 - - TRBV20-1 CSAIRASGANVLTF TGCAGTGCTATAAGGGCCTCTGGGGCCAACGTCCTGACTTTC
TRBJ2-2 - - TRBV5-6 CASSFQNTGELFF TGTGCCAGCAGCTTTCAGAACACCGGGGAGCTGTTTTTT
TRBJ2-5 - - TRBV10-3 CAISDGQHETQYF TGTGCCATCAGTGACGGCCAGCACGAGACCCAGTACTTC
TRBJ1-2 - - TRBV20-1 CSASDVEGGYGYTF TGCAGTGCTAGTGACGTCGAAGGGGGCTATGGCTACACCTTC
TRBJ1-5 - - TRBV5-8 CASSSGQWNGQPQHF TGTGCCAGCAGCTCTGGACAGTGGAACGGTCAGCCCCAGCATTTT
TRBJ2-3 - - TRBV6-5 CASSPTADTQYF TGTGCCAGCAGTCCTACGGCAGATACGCAGTATTTT
TRBJ2-3 - - TRBV5-1 CASSLRQTGDTQYF TGCGCCAGCAGCCTGAGACAAACGGGAGATACGCAGTATTTT
TRBJ2-1 TRBD2 once TRBV20-1 CSAIPTSGTYNEQFF TGCAGTGCTATACCGACTAGCGGGACCTACAATGAGCAGTTCTTC
TRBJ2-5 TRBD2 - TRBV20-1 CSARVGGGLQETQYF TGCAGTGCTAGAGTGGGCGGGGGGCTCCAAGAGACCCAGTACTTC
TRBJ2-1 TRBD2 - TRBV2 CASSEEGSGVNEQFF TGTGCCAGCAGTGAAGAGGGTAGCGGGGTTAATGAGCAGTTCTTC
TRBJ1-1 TRBD1 - TRBV29-1 CSVAGGRDTEAFF TGCAGCGTTGCAGGGGGAAGGGACACTGAAGCTTTCTTT
TRBJ2-7 - - TRBV29-1 CSVEDKGGVVEQYF TGCAGCGTTGAAGATAAGGGTGGGGTCGTCGAGCAGTACTTC
TRBJ2-3 - - TRBV6-2/TRBV6-3 CASLGSERTDTQYF TGTGCCAGTTTGGGGTCCGAACGCACAGATACGCAGTATTTT
TRBJ1-1 TRBD1 - TRBV10-3 CAIKGQGFTEAFF TGTGCCATCAAGGGACAGGGCTTCACTGAAGCTTTCTTT
TRBJ2-7 - - TRBV6-6 CASSYRGDEQYF TGTGCCAGCAGTTACAGAGGGGACGAGCAGTACTTC
TRBJ2-2 - - TRBV9 CASSVGGGRSNTGELFF TGTGCCAGCAGCGTTGGAGGAGGTCGGTCGAACACCGGGGAGCTGTTTTTT
TRBJ1-2 - - TRBV11-2 CASSLSDNLAYGYTF TGTGCCAGCAGCCTATCGGACAACCTGGCCTATGGCTACACCTTC
TRBJ1-5 - - TRBV7-9 CASSSETANQPQHF TGTGCCAGCAGCTCCGAGACGGCCAATCAGCCCCAGCATTTT
TRBJ2-5 TRBD1 - TRBV12-3/TRBV12-4 CASSRRGPGETQYF TGTGCCAGCAGCCGCAGGGGGCCGGGGGAGACCCAGTACTTC
TRBJ2-7 - - TRBV4-1 CASRRGFSYEQYF TGCGCCAGCAGGAGAGGCTTCTCCTACGAGCAGTACTTC
TRBJ1-1 TRBD1 - TRBV2 CASTLLAGGNTEAFF TGTGCCAGCACCCTCCTCGCAGGGGGCAACACTGAAGCTTTCTTT
TRBJ1-2 TRBD1 - TRBV29-1 CSVGDRNYGYTF TGCAGCGTTGGGGACAGAAACTATGGCTACACCTTC
TRBJ2-3 TRBD1 - TRBV11-2 CASSSDRDIDTQYF TGTGCCAGCAGCTCGGACAGGGATATAGATACGCAGTATTTT
TRBJ2-7 TRBD1 few TRBV6-6 CASSPGTGRSEQYF TGTGCCAGCAGTCCTGGGACAGGGAGGAGCGAGCAGTACTTC
TRBJ1-1 - - TRBV20-1 CSAPEPNEAFF TGCAGTGCTCCTGAACCGAATGAAGCTTTCTTT
TRBJ2-7 TRBD2 few TRBV7-2 CASSFHAGGNEQYF TGTGCCAGCAGCTTCCATGCGGGAGGGAACGAGCAGTACTTC
TRBJ2-3 - - TRBV27 CASSLKAREAMDTQYF TGTGCCAGCAGTTTGAAGGCTAGGGAGGCGATGGATACGCAGTATTTT
TRBJ2-3 - - TRBV6-1 CASSVAGADTQYF TGTGCCAGCAGTGTTGCAGGGGCAGATACGCAGTATTTT
TRBJ2-7 TRBD2 - TRBV5-4 CASSYGTSSSSYEQYF TGTGCCAGCAGCTACGGGACTAGCAGTAGCTCCTACGAGCAGTACTTC
TRBJ2-4 - - TRBV19 CASSIDGQLNIQYF TGTGCCAGTAGTATAGACGGACAGCTAAACATTCAGTACTTC
TRBJ2-5 TRBD1 - TRBV12-3/TRBV12-4 CASSSDRGLETQYF TGTGCCAGCAGTTCGGACAGGGGGCTGGAGACCCAGTACTTC
TRBJ2-5 - - TRBV29-1 CSGGVSETQYF TGCAGCGGGGGGGTTTCAGAGACCCAGTACTTC
TRBJ2-5 - - TRBV7-8 CASSLGVQRETQYF TGTGCCAGCAGCTTGGGGGTACAGAGGGAGACCCAGTACTTC
TRBJ1-1 - - TRBV6-1 CASTYDSSNTEAFF TGTGCCAGCACCTACGACAGCTCGAACACTGAAGCTTTCTTT
TRBJ1-1 - - TRBV5-1 CASSLTSEGPTEAFF TGCGCCAGCAGCTTGACGTCAGAGGGACCCACTGAAGCTTTCTTT
TRBJ2-1 TRBD2 - TRBV5-1 CASSLSLSGSREQFF TGCGCCAGCAGCTTGAGTCTTAGCGGGAGCAGAGAGCAGTTCTTC
TRBJ1-1 - - TRBV28 CASKTPLDTRNTEAFF TGTGCCAGCAAGACCCCCCTAGACACTAGGAACACTGAAGCTTTCTTT
TRBJ2-5 TRBD1 - TRBV7-6 CASSLGGTVVETQYF TGTGCCAGCAGCTTAGGTGGGACAGTTGTAGAGACCCAGTACTTC
TRBJ2-5 - once TRBV14 CASSQGTPQETQYF TGTGCCAGCAGCCAAGGGACCCCACAAGAGACCCAGTACTTC
TRBJ1-2 TRBD1 - TRBV6-4 CASSQDRVNYGYTF TGTGCCAGCAGTCAGGACAGGGTGAACTATGGCTACACCTTC
TRBJ2-1 TRBD2 few TRBV5-1 CASSVGTSGVDEQFF TGCGCCAGCAGCGTCGGGACTAGCGGGGTGGATGAGCAGTTCTTC